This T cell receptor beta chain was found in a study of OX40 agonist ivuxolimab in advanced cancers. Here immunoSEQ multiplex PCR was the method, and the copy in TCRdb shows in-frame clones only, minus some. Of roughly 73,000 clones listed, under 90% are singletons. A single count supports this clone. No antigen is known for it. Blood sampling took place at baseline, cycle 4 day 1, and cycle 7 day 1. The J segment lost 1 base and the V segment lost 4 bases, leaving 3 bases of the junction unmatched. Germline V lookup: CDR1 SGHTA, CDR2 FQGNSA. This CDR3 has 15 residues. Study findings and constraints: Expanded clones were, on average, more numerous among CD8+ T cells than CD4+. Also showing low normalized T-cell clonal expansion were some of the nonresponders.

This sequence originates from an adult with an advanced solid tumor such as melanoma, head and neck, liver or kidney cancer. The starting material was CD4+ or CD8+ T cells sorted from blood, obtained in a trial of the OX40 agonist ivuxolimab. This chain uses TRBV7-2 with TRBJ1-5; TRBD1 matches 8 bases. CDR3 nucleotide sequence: TGTGCCAGCAGCTCTGGACAGGGAAGCAATCAGCCCCAGCATTTT. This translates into CASSSGQGSNQPQHF. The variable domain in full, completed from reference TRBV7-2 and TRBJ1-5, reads GAGVSQSPSNKVTEKGKDVELRCDPISGHTALYWYRQSLGQGLEFLIYFQGNSAPDKSGLPSDRFSAERTGGSVSTLTIQRTQQEDSAVYLCASSSGQGSNQPQHFGDGTRLSIL.